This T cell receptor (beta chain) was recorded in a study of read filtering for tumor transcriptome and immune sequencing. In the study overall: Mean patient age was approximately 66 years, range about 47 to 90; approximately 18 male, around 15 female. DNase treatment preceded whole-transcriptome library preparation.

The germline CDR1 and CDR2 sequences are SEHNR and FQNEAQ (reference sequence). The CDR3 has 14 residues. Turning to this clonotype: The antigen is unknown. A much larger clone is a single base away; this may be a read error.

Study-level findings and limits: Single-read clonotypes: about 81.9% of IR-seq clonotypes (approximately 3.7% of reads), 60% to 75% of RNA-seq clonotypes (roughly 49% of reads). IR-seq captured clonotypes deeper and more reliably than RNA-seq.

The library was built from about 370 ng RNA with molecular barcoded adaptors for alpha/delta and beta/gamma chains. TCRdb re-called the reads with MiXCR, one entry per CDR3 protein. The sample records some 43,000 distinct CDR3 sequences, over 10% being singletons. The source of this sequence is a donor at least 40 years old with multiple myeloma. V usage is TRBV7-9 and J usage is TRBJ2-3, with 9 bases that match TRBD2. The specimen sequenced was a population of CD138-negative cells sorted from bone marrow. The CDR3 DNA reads TGTCCCAGCAGCCCGCAGCGGGAGGCAGATACGCAGTATTTT. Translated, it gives CPSSPQREADTQYF.